This paragraph reports one T cell receptor (beta chain). This sample stems from a study of blood T cell repertoires in COVID-19. For the study at large: COVID-19 samples collected from the United States, Italy and Spain covered acute and convalescent phases. T cells, B-cell-depleted T cells, or PBMCs supplied cDNA or gDNA.

Original processing methods: Amplification of reference gene primers was used by the study to estimate nucleated cell counts. Only in-frame clones appear in the TCRdb table, and some are missing; sequencing was by immunoSEQ multiplex PCR. V and J calls and clone size are as listed in that table; D and trimming were resolved from the DNA. The sample includes 250,000 or so clones, approximately 90% of them seen just once. The CDR3 runs to 15 residues. CDR1 is MNHNY, CDR2 SVGAGI, per germline (reference sequence). V shed 5 bases, J shed 6 bases, and the junction held 12 bases outside the gene matches. This receptor was obtained from a man aged 30 to 39 with COVID-19, enrolled during active disease. This chain links TRBV6-6 with TRBJ2-7; the match to TRBD1 covers 8 bases. Material: peripheral blood. Here the CDR3 reads CASSHKLTGAGEQYF. CDR3 nucleotide sequence: TGTGCCAGCAGTCACAAACTGACAGGGGCGGGCGAGCAGTACTTC.